Sequencing of this TCR beta chain was carried out in a study of T cells in Graves' hyperthyroidism and ophthalmopathy. Study outcomes and limitations: Prediction of ophthalmopathy progression came a median around 6 months pre-onset.

The sample holds many counts of this clonotype. Its matching antigen is unknown. RNA transcripts yielded amplified TCR beta CDR3 regions. The HTBI set primed first-round TCR CDR3 RT-PCR. TCRdb used MiXCR to reprocess the multiplex PCR reads, holding one entry per CDR3 protein. There are roughly 380,000 distinct CDR3 sequences in the sample; roughly 13% occur only once, and under 25% lies in the top ten. V shed 0 bases and J shed 2 bases, with 17 bases lying between them. CDR1 and CDR2 from the germline V gene are SEHNR and FQNEAQ (reference sequence). The CDR3 is 17 residues long. The material sequenced was blood. The gene calls are TRBV7-9 and TRBJ2-7, with unresolved D. The origin of this receptor is a man aged 25-45 years with Graves' hyperthyroidism that later progressed to Graves' ophthalmopathy. The CDR3 sequence is CASSLAYQVGGAYEQYF. CDR3 bases: TGTGCCAGCAGCTTAGCGTATCAGGTTGGTGGGGCCTACGAGCAGTACTTC.